This T cell receptor (beta chain) was captured in a study of blood T cell repertoires in COVID-19. Study in general: Researchers got acute and convalescent COVID-19 samples from the United States, Italy and Spain.

This clone appeared a single time. Trimming removed 11 bases from V and 9 bases from J; junction bases left unmatched: 8. This CDR3 contains 11 residues. Sequencing used immunoSEQ multiplex PCR; TCRdb keeps in-frame clones, though not all of them. The repertoire includes roughly 260,000 clones, more than 90% of them detected once, and around 2.5% sits in the top ten. One Seattle source followed patients from active infection through their disease course. The chain carries TRBV12-3 or TRBV12-4 and TRBJ2-3, with 7 nucleotides matching TRBD1. The sample consisted of peripheral blood. The receptor comes from a person aged 18-30 years with COVID-19, enrolled during active disease. This CDR3 reads CAVQQGMTQYF. Written as DNA, the CDR3 is TGTGCCGTCCAACAGGGGATGACGCAGTATTTT.